This T cell receptor (beta chain) was observed in a study of OX40 agonist ivuxolimab in advanced cancers. Looking at the study overall: Dose-escalation patients suffered from hepatocellular carcinoma, melanoma, renal cell or head and neck cancer.

Points from the study as a whole: Both CD4+ and CD8+ T cell populations in blood had undergone clonal expansion by week 6 at 0.1 to 3.0 mg/kg. On average, CD8+ T cells had more expanded clones than CD4+.

Some clones are missing from TCRdb's copy, which holds only in-frame ones; the method was immunoSEQ multiplex PCR. The data show about 82,000 clones, with around nine tenths seen just once and approximately 2.4% held by the top ten. About this clone: Its antigen is currently unknown.

Germline CDR1 and CDR2: SGHNT and YYREEE (reference sequence). The V gene lost 1 base and the J gene lost 7 bases, with 11 bases spanning the gap. The CDR3 totals 13 residues. The clonotype comes from an adult with an advanced solid tumor such as melanoma, head and neck, liver or kidney cancer. The sample was CD4+ or CD8+ T cells sorted from blood, taken in a trial of the OX40 agonist ivuxolimab. The rearrangement joins TRBV5-4 to TRBJ1-2; D is perhaps TRBD1 (6 bases). In nucleotides, the CDR3 is TGTGCCAGCAGCTTGCCGGGGGGGCTTGGCTACACCTTC. Residues: CASSLPGGLGYTF.